This TCR beta chain comes out of a study of blood T cells in healthy people across ages. This clonotype came up a few times. With a J-beta primer mix and a sample-barcoded 5' primer, a second PCR ran 7 to 11 cycles. MiXCR, applied by TCRdb to the 5' RACE reads, yields one record per CDR3 protein. This table has 750,000 to 950,000 distinct CDR3 sequences, approximately 24% appearing once. This same sample was also taken into another study, of T cells of mothers and their children.

The sample consisted of blood. The sequence was obtained from a boy between 10 and 17 years old in good health.

CDR3 nucleotides: TGTGCCAGCAGCCCAGCGGGGGAAGAGACCCAGTACTTC. Translation gives CASSPAGEETQYF. The chain carries TRBV6-2 or TRBV6-3 and TRBJ2-5; TRBD2 agrees at 8 bases. Germline-derived CDR1 and CDR2 are MNHEY and SVGEGT. CDR3 length: 13 amino acids. The J segment lost 3 bases and the V segment lost 6 bases, leaving 3 bases of the junction unmatched.